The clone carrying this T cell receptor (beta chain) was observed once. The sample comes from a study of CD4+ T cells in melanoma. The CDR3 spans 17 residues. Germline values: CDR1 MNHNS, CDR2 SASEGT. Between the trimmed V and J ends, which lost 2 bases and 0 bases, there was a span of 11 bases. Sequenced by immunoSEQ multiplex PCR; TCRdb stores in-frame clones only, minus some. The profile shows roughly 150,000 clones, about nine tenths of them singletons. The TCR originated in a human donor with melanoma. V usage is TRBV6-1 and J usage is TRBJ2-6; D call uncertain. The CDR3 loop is CASSELPRGSGANVLTF. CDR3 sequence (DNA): TGTGCCAGCAGTGAACTTCCGCGAGGCTCTGGGGCCAACGTCCTGACTTTC.